This T cell receptor beta chain was recovered during a study of radiotherapy plus CTLA-4 blockade in lung cancer. In the study overall: Objective responses were documented in around a sixth of patients, with disease control in 31%.

Points on this clone: As yet, its antigen is unknown.

Patients in the study, people with chemo-refractory metastatic non-small-cell lung cancer, received focal radiation plus ipilimumab CTLA-4 blockade. Findings and caveats of the study: Expansion in blood of tumor-derived TCR clones was seen after radiotherapy plus ipilimumab. Early blood T cell clone dynamics, with interferon-beta, were reported to best predict response.

This CDR3 is built from 19 residues. The method was immunoSEQ multiplex PCR; TCRdb's version includes in-frame clones alone and lacks a portion of them. Of 11,000 to 15,000 clones in the sample, around 72% were seen once. The specimen was peripheral blood, collected from a patient treated with radiotherapy plus ipilimumab. The chain links TRBV21-1 to TRBJ2-5; no check of the table's D call, TRBD1, against the DNA was made. TRBV21-1 counts as a pseudogene. The clonotype originates from a human donor with non-small cell lung cancer whose response to radiotherapy plus ipilimumab could not be evaluated. Here the CDR3 DNA reads TGTGCCAGCAGCAACCTCCTCGCTGACCGGGACAGGGTACCAGAGACCCAGTACTTC. Its protein product is CASSNLLADRDRVPETQYF.